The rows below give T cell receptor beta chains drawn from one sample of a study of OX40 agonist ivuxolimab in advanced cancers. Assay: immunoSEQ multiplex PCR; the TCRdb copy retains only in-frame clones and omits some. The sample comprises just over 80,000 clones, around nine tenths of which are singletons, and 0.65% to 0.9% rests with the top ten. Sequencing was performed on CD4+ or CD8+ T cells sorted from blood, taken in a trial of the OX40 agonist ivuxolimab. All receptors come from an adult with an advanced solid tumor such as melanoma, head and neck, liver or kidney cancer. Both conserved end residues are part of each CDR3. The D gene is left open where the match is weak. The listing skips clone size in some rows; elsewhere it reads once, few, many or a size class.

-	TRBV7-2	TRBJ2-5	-	TGTGCCAGCAGCTTAGAGGGTCGGGTTACAAGGGAGACCCAGTACTTC	CASSLEGRVTRETQYF
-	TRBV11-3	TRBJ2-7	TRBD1	TGTGCCAGCAGCTTAGAGGGACAGGTGAAGCAGTACTTC	CASSLEGQVKQYF
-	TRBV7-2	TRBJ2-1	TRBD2	TGTGCCAGCAGCTTAGTTAGGCTAGCGGTTTACAATGAGCAGTTCTTC	CASSLVRLAVYNEQFF
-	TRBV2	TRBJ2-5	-	TGTGCCAGCAGCAGGGAGTTCGCAGAGACCCAGTACTTC	CASSREFAETQYF
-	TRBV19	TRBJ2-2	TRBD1	TGTGCCAGTAGTTCCAGGGGGCGGAACACCGGGGAGCTGTTTTTT	CASSSRGRNTGELFF
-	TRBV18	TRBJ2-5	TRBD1	TGTGCCAGCTCCCGAAACAGGGGAGAGACCCAGTACTTC	CASSRNRGETQYF
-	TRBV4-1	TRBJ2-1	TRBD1	TGCGCCAGCAGCCAAGGGTGGACAGGGTATGATGAGCAGTTCTTC	CASSQGWTGYDEQFF
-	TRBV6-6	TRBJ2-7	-	TGTGCCAGCAGTTACGAAGGCGGGGGCACCTCCTACGAGCAGTACTTC	CASSYEGGGTSYEQYF
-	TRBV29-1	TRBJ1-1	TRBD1	TGCAGCGTCCCAAAAGGCGGGACAGGGTTTTCTATGAACACTGAAGCTTTCTTT	CSVPKGGTGFSMNTEAFF
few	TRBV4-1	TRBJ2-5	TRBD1	TGCGCCAGCAGCCACCACAGGGGGACCCAAGAGACCCAGTACTTC	CASSHHRGTQETQYF
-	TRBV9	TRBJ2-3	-	TGTGCCAGCAGCGTAGCCAGTAGGGGCACAGATACGCAGTATTTT	CASSVASRGTDTQYF
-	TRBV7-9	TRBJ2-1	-	TGTGCCAGCAGCTTAGCAGACAATGAGCAGTTCTTC	CASSLADNEQFF
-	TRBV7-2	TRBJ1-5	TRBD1	TGTGCCAGCAGCTTAAGACAGGGTAATCAGCCCCAGCATTTT	CASSLRQGNQPQHF
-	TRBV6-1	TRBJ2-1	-	TGTGCCAGCAGTGAGACGGCGGGACACTCCTACAATGAGCAGTTCTTC	CASSETAGHSYNEQFF
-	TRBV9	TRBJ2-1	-	TGTGCCAGCAGCGTAGAGGGGGGCCCCTACAATGAGCAGTTCTTC	CASSVEGGPYNEQFF
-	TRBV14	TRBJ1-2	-	TGTGCCAGCAGCGATCGACCCTGGGCTAACTATGGCTACACCTTC	CASSDRPWANYGYTF
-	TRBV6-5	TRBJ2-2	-	TGTGCCAGCAGGGCGGGATTAAACACCGGGGAGCTGTTTTTT	CASRAGLNTGELFF
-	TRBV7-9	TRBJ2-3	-	TGTGCCAGCAGCTTTCTTGGGGCCACAGATACGCAGTATTTT	CASSFLGATDTQYF
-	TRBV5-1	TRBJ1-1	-	TGCGCCAGCAGCTTGGATCGGAGGAACACTGAAGCTTTCTTT	CASSLDRRNTEAFF
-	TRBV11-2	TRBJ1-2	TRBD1	TGTGCCAGCAGCCCGACCGGGACAGGGCGCTATGGCTACACCTTC	CASSPTGTGRYGYTF
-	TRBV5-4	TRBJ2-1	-	TGTGCCAGCAGCTCCCCTAGATTGTCCTACAATGAGCAGTTCTTC	CASSSPRLSYNEQFF
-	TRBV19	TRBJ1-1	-	TGTGCCAGTAGTATCTCAGGGGCAGGGTTGGGGAACACTGAAGCTTTCTTT	CASSISGAGLGNTEAFF
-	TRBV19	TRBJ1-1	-	TGTGCCAGTAGTATAGTTCCACGGGACACCGGACGGAACACTGAAGCTTTCTTT	CASSIVPRDTGRNTEAFF
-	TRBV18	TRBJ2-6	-	TGTGCCAGCTCATCCGGTGGGCCGGGGGCCAACGTCCTGACTTTC	CASSSGGPGANVLTF
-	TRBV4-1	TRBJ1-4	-	TGCGCCAGCAGCCAAGGGGCGACAACTAATGAAAAACTGTTTTTT	CASSQGATTNEKLFF
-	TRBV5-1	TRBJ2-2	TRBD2	TGCGCCAGCAGCTCCCCCGGGGGAGCGGGAGCCACCATTAACACCGGGGAGCTGTTTTTT	CASSSPGGAGATINTGELFF
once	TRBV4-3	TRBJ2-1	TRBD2	TGCGCCAGCAGCCAAGACCCTAGCGGGGGGGCGGGTGAGCAGTTCTTC	CASSQDPSGGAGEQFF
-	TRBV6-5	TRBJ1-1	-	TGTGCCAGCAGACGAGGAATGCGAAACACTGAAGCTTTCTTT	CASRRGMRNTEAFF
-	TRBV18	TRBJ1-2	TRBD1	TGTGCCAGCTCCCACCTTTGGAAGGGACAGAGACTTGGCTACACCTTC	CASSHLWKGQRLGYTF
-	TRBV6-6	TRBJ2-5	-	TGTGCCAGCAGTTACTCGAATAATCGGGAGACCCAGTACTTC	CASSYSNNRETQYF
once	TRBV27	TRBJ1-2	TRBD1	TGTGCCAGCGGCGTCCCGGGACAGGGGGCGGATGGCTACACCTTC	CASGVPGQGADGYTF